This T cell receptor (beta chain) was captured in a study of OX40 agonist ivuxolimab in advanced cancers. The overall study: Three dose-escalation patients had partial responses: one with hepatocellular carcinoma and two with cutaneous melanoma.

TCRdb keeps only in-frame clones here, not all; method: immunoSEQ multiplex PCR. This table has 40,000 to 45,000 clones, around 90% appearing once. CDR3 size: 16 residues. With 3 bases removed from V and 6 bases from J, the gap between germline ends came to 19 bases. Per germline, CDR1 MNHEY and CDR2 SMNVEV (reference sequence). This chain links TRBV27 with TRBJ2-3; TRBD2 is a possible D gene (6 bases). This clonotype originated in an adult with an advanced solid tumor such as melanoma, head and neck, liver or kidney cancer. The input for sequencing was CD4+ or CD8+ T cells sorted from blood, taken in a trial of the OX40 agonist ivuxolimab. CDR3 nucleotide sequence: TGTGCCAGCAGTTTGTCCCCATTGGGGGGTAGGGATACGCAGTATTTT. The encoded protein is CASSLSPLGGRDTQYF.